This T cell receptor beta chain was captured by sequencing in a study of CD8 T cells in Susac syndrome. Sequencing of TCR beta was performed on blood CD8+ T cells and on blood CD4+ T cells. The multiple sclerosis controls, all treatment-naive patients, had relapsing-remitting disease that was stable or active. RNA amounts of roughly 0.45 to 1 ug underwent reverse transcription with random hexamers. TCR beta CDR3 was amplified by immunoSEQ covering 54 Vbeta and 13 Jbeta. One entry per CDR3 protein, called by TCRdb with MiXCR from the immunoSEQ multiplex PCR reads. The sample contains approximately 200,000 distinct CDR3 sequences, approximately 95% of which appear only once. Germline CDR1 reads DFQATT; CDR2 reads SNEGSKA (reference sequence). The junction had 12 bases not matched to a gene; V was cut back by 7 bases and J by 9 bases. The CDR3 consists of 13 residues. This clonotype was counted a single time.

The source material was CD4+ T cells from PBMCs. This chain connects TRBV20-1 to TRBJ2-1, with TRBD2 identical over 7 bases. This sequence was found in a human donor with multiple sclerosis. CDR3 DNA: TGCAGTGGAACCAGGACTAGTCTTCCTGAGCAGTTCTTC. Translation gives CSGTRTSLPEQFF.